This T cell receptor (beta chain) derives from a study of blood T cell repertoires in COVID-19 (dated by TCRdb to about 2020). About the study as a whole: Collaborator samples came from the United States, Italy and Spain and covered acute and convalescent phases of COVID-19. The dataset comprised deeply sampled blood TCRbeta repertoires from subjects exposed to, actively infected with, or recovered from COVID-19. Where available, HLA class I and class II types were taken from metadata supplied by the sample provider and were not determined by assay-based typing. The material from the prospective study consisted of cDNA or gDNA derived from T cells, B-cell-depleted T cells, or PBMCs. Sample metadata almost always included a de-identified subject ID, COVID-19 status, age in years and sex. Samples were obtained from the ongoing ImmuneRACE study (first 160 participants) and from approximately 1,200 subjects provided by 6 global collaborators. The repertoires were made available in a free public database intended to serve as a resource for research on the immune response to SARS-CoV-2.

Each collaborating institution followed its own protocols to collect whole blood in K2EDTA tubes. For TCRbeta analysis, collaborator samples were shipped as frozen whole blood, as isolated PBMCs, or as DNA extracted from either sample type. From the cysteine up to the phenylalanine, the CDR3 has a length of 16 residues. Just the 48-base CDR3 DNA is kept, in frame starting at base 1. Reading the germline V gene gives CDR1 SGHTA and CDR2 FQGNSA. After removal of 5 bases from V and 2 bases from J, the junction retains 8 bases not matched to a gene. The immunoSEQ Assay, a bias-controlled multiplex PCR, was used to amplify TCRbeta CDR3 regions from genomic DNA. On the study's bioinformatics: Nucleated cell counts per sample were estimated from amplification of reference gene primers within the assay. Sequence reads were collapsed and filtered to measure the absolute abundance of every unique TCRbeta CDR3 rearrangement. For each sample, productive Simpson clonality was calculated as the square root of Simpson's diversity index over productive rearrangements. Held by TCRdb, this immuneACCESS table contains in-frame sequences only and omits some clones. Under half of the omission traces to an unresolved V gene where checked; the cause of the rest is unknown. V and J calls and clone size are those listed in that table; D and trimming were worked out from the DNA. The sample table records roughly 230,000 clones; approximately 80% of these occur just once. The top ten constitute around 25% of the sample.

This clone has just a few counts. The clone's antigen remains unknown. The input lacks base qualities; no much larger clone sits a single base away. Study-level results and caveats: Clinical and demographic metadata were provided uncurated, with the amount varying by source and participant.

The source material was peripheral blood. This clonotype originated in a man between 40 and 49 years old with acute or convalescent COVID-19. In this chain, TRBV7-2 is recombined with TRBJ2-2; 7 nucleotides in the junction match TRBD1. The CDR3 protein: CASSLSGQVNTGELFF. The DNA is TGTGCCAGCAGCCTATCCGGACAGGTTAACACCGGGGAGCTGTTTTTT.